The entry below gives a single T cell receptor (beta chain) sequence along with its context. Original processing methods: Amplified reference gene primers provided the basis for estimating nucleated cell counts. Sequencing used immunoSEQ multiplex PCR; TCRdb keeps in-frame clones, though not all of them. V, J and clone size are those of that table, while D and trimming were read from the DNA. The data contain roughly 100,000 clones, 91% of them seen just once; the ten biggest clones take up roughly 4.2%. This specimen comes from a study of blood T cell repertoires in COVID-19. For the study at large: Donors in the United States, Italy and Spain gave samples during acute or convalescent COVID-19. The cDNA or gDNA used as material had been derived from T cells, B-cell-depleted T cells, or PBMCs.

CDR1 is SGHVS, CDR2 FQNEAQ, per germline. The CDR3 contains 13 residues. Deletions cut 1 base from V and 6 bases from J, with 9 bases between. This sequence originates from a man younger than 30 with acute or convalescent COVID-19. Sequencing input: peripheral blood. This chain links TRBV7-8 with TRBJ1-2, with a tentative D call TRBD1 (5 bases). CDR3 in DNA: TGTGCCAGCAGCTTAGGCCCAGGGAATGGCTACACCTTC. Amino acids: CASSLGPGNGYTF.